The T cell receptor beta chain under discussion was sequenced for a study of blood T cells in healthy people across ages. Background on the study: Template switching picked up about one barcoded beta molecule for each two T cells. Overall study results and limits: The study regarded diversity estimates from one million T cells as underestimates. Diversity was higher, and naive CD4+ cells more numerous, in long-lived donors than in aged donors.

As to this clonotype: The target antigen is unknown.

V was cut by 2 bases and J by 0 bases, with 10 bases left in between. The CDR3 runs 15 residues. Germline V lookup: CDR1 MNHEY, CDR2 SVGEGT. The second PCR ran about 6 to 11 cycles with a sample-barcoded 5' primer and J-beta primers. A template-switch adaptor containing 12 random nucleotides labeled each cDNA molecule. From the 5' RACE reads, TCRdb called clonotypes with MiXCR, one entry per CDR3 protein. The data contain 730,000 or so distinct CDR3 sequences, roughly two fifths of them singletons. The sample consisted of blood. The rearrangement joins TRBV6-2 or TRBV6-3 to TRBJ1-1; the D gene is possibly TRBD1 (6 bases). The sequence came from a woman aged 55-69 years in good health. The CDR3 nucleotides are TGTGCCAGCAGTTACAGGGGGGTGGTGAACACTGAAGCTTTCTTT. Its protein is CASSYRGVVNTEAFF.